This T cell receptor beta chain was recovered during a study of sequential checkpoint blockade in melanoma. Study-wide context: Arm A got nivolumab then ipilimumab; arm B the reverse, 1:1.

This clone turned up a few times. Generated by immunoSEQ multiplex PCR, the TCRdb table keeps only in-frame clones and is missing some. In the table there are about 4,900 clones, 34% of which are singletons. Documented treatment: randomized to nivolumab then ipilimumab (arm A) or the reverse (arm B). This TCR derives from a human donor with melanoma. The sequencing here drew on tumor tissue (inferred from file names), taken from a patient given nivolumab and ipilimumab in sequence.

CDR3 sequence reads: CASSYSTSWAYEQYF. The CDR3 DNA reads as TGTGCCAGCAGTTACTCGACTAGTTGGGCCTACGAGCAGTACTTC. The chain joins TRBV6-8 to TRBJ2-7; tentative D call: TRBD2 (6 bases). The CDR3 consists of 15 residues. The V end lost 0 bases, the J end lost 2 bases, and 11 bases lay between the germline ends. Germline CDR1 is MNHGY and CDR2 is SAAAGT.